The TCR beta chain described here comes from a study of T cells in Graves' hyperthyroidism and ophthalmopathy. Whole-study context: The authors collected peripheral blood at initial diagnosis, before any treatment. Study observations and caveats: Most thyroid clonotypes expanded above 0.001 appeared in blood too.

It was RNA transcripts that yielded the amplified TCR beta CDR3 regions. First-round RT-PCR with HTBI primers amplified the TCR CDR3 region. Using its own MiXCR run on the multiplex PCR reads, TCRdb lists one record per CDR3 protein. The table has approximately 720,000 distinct CDR3 sequences, roughly 20% seen once. The V gene's germline CDR1 is LGHDT and CDR2 YNNKEL (reference sequence). The CDR3 runs 16 residues. The trim removed 4 bases at V and 10 bases at J, leaving 16 bases unmatched. Uncontrolled infection, other autoimmune disease, pregnancy or lactation led to exclusion. Sample collection date corresponds to first hyperthyroidism diagnosis, prior to any ophthalmopathy symptoms. The sample holds a few counts of this clonotype. Its specificity is not known.

The chain joins TRBV3-1 to TRBJ1-5, with TRBD1 identical over 7 bases. This clonotype was obtained from a woman aged 50 to 65 with Graves' hyperthyroidism that later progressed to Graves' ophthalmopathy. Sequencing input: blood. The CDR3 region is CASSPQYRGIRYPQHF. In DNA form, the CDR3 reads TGTGCCAGCAGCCCCCAATACAGGGGAATAAGGTATCCCCAGCATTTT.